This entry concerns a single T cell receptor beta chain. Its antigen specificity is not known. Base qualities are not at hand, and no much larger clone is one base apart. The data were taken from a study of T cell repertoires in cytomegalovirus infection (dated by TCRdb to the late 2010s). For the study in its entirety: Recently identified HLA-C-restricted CMV epitopes, whose presentation resists viral immunomodulation, were targeted by peptide stimulations together with well-studied HLA-B-restricted epitopes. Donor HLA type was relevant to the analysis, as public TCR beta signatures indicated carriage of CMV infection together with the matching HLA type. Results and caveats for the whole study, not just this receptor: In both this cohort and an independent roughly 350-donor cohort, the cumulative frequency of public TCR beta family members distinguished carriers of CMV infection plus the relevant HLA type. In the ex vivo response, HLA-C-restricted CMV-specific TCR beta clonotypes were dominant, and in two of eight donors the single most frequent clonotype came from this HLA-C-restricted group.

Per the germline V gene, SGHVT is the CDR1 and SQSDAQ is the CDR2. Trimming leaves V shorter by 1 base and J shorter by 5 bases, with the junction holding 5 bases beyond the gene matches. CDR3 length: 15 amino acids, cysteine to valine. Left in the record is the CDR3 DNA by itself, 45 bases read in frame from the first base. The meaning of the sample's treatment or condition label: in vitro stimulation with specific CMV peptide epitopes to enrich CMV-specific T cells. The sequencing machine was an Illumina HiSeq 1500. TCRdb redid the processing of the public reads, applying fastp at Q25 and MiXCR, and retained in-frame beta chains. Entries are consolidated by CDR3 protein sequence, retaining the most common genes and DNA. The sample has approximately 300,000 distinct CDR3 sequences on record, around a quarter of them singletons. Of the sample, more than 10% is held by the ten largest clones.

This specimen consisted of cultured PBMCs, obtained from culture after CMV antigen stimulation. The chain is made from TRBV7-4 and TRBJ2-7; 10 middle bases align to TRBD2. This TCR was sampled from a human donor in good health (CMV status not recorded). Some clones in this sample may be carry-over from other donors' samples. The DNA is TGTGCCAGCAGCTTAGAGGGTCTAGCGGGAGACGAGCAGTACGTC. Its translation reads: CASSLEGLAGDEQYV.